These 18 T cell receptor beta chains share one sample of origin, sequenced in a study of glioma-infiltrating T cells. The iRepertoire nested amplicon-rescue multiplex PCR amplified TCR alpha and beta CDR3s from RNA. Each CDR3 protein gets one entry after TCRdb re-called the multiplex PCR reads with MiXCR. This sample yields about 140,000 distinct CDR3 sequences, of which 35% to 50% are seen a single time; around 18% belongs to the top ten. The sample was glioma tissue, nonneoplastic brain tissue, or PBMCs (not recorded which). Receptors originate from a human donor with low-grade glioma or glioblastoma, undergoing nonglioma brain surgery, or in good health (not recorded which).

The V gene is TRBV4-1, the J gene TRBJ2-5; TRBD1 or TRBD2 may be the D gene (5 bases each). The CDR3 runs 13 residues. V was clipped by 7 bases and J by 3 bases, with 12 bases between them. Germline-derived CDR1 and CDR2 are MGHRA and YSYEKL. Here the CDR3 DNA reads TGCGCCAGCAACCTTGGGACGGAAGAGACCCAGTACTTC. Translation gives CASNLGTEETQYF.

The rearrangement uses TRBV6-1 and TRBJ1-5, with TRBD1 matching over 7 bases. The CDR3 totals 15 residues. V lost 6 bases and J lost 3; bases outside the gene matches: 8. Germline V lookup: CDR1 MNHNS, CDR2 SASEGT. CDR3 DNA sequence: TGTGCCAGCAGACCCCGACAGGGCCTCAATCAGCCCCAGCATTTT. It is translated as CASRPRQGLNQPQHF.

This clonotype has only a few counts. This chain uses TRBV20-1 with TRBJ1-2; D is unclear. The CDR3 extends over 15 amino acids. Trimming took off 0 bases at V and 0 bases at J, with 11 bases between the two ends. Germline-derived CDR1 and CDR2 are DFQATT and SNEGSKA (reference sequence). The DNA for the CDR3 is TGCAGTGCTAGAGATCCGGCCAGAGCTAACTATGGCTACACCTTC. Residues: CSARDPARANYGYTF.

The sample holds a few counts of this clonotype. This chain links TRBV2 with TRBJ2-3, with 13 bases identical to TRBD2. CDR1 SNHLY and CDR2 FYNNEI come from the germline V gene. The J segment lost 6 bases and the V segment lost 7 bases, leaving 7 bases of the junction unmatched. The CDR3 has 15 amino acids. Here the CDR3 DNA reads TGTGCCAGCAAAGTGACTAGCGGGGGGAGGGATACGCAGTATTTT. It specifies CASKVTSGGRDTQYF.

The genes are TRBV20-1 and TRBJ2-1, with TRBD1 matching 9 bases. CDR1 is DFQATT, CDR2 SNEGSKA, per germline (reference sequence). The CDR3 contains 15 residues. The V and J ends lost 4 bases and 3 bases, in that order; junction bases with no gene match: 7. CDR3 sequence: CSAIIPGQGYNEQFF. CDR3 DNA: TGCAGTGCTATAATCCCGGGACAGGGCTACAATGAGCAGTTCTTC.

The V and J genes are TRBV7-2 and TRBJ2-3; 7 nucleotides align to TRBD2. This CDR3 contains 16 residues. Germline lookup yields CDR1 SGHTA and CDR2 FQGNSA. Trimming cost V 3 bases and J 4 bases; bases outside gene matches: 10. The CDR3, as DNA: TGTGCCAGCAGCTTCTCCGCGGGAGAGTGGTCAGATACGCAGTATTTT. Amino acid sequence: CASSFSAGEWSDTQYF.

About this clonotype itself: Germline and junction disagree at one end, which may indicate a read error. Here the CDR3 reads CSIMGSCEQYF. The CDR3 bases are TGCAGCATAATGGGGTCCTGCGAGCAGTACTTC. The rearrangement uses TRBV20-1 and TRBJ2-7; D remains unclear. This CDR3 comprises 11 residues. Germline V gene data show CDR1 as DFQATT and CDR2 as SNEGSKA (reference sequence).

The rearrangement links TRBV6-2 or TRBV6-3 to TRBJ1-2; perhaps TRBD1 as D (6 bases). The CDR3 has 16 residues. CDR1 is MNHEY and CDR2 is SVGEGT in the germline V gene. V was shortened by 7 bases and J by 3 bases, with 21 bases between the two germline ends. CDR3 protein: CASTTVRGARYYGYTF. Here the CDR3 DNA reads TGTGCCAGCACTACCGTGAGGGGGGCTCGGTACTATGGCTACACCTTC.

This chain joins TRBV10-3 and TRBJ2-3; 7 bases fit TRBD2. The CDR3 has 15 amino acids. The germline V gene encodes CDR1 ENHRY and CDR2 SYGVKD. V lost 6 bases to trimming and J lost 0 bases; unmatched junction nucleotides: 6. DNA of the CDR3: TGTGCCATCAGCGACAGCGGGGCTAGCACAGATACGCAGTATTTT. Encoded protein: CAISDSGASTDTQYF.

A few counts support this clonotype. The J gene is TRBJ1-5, the V gene TRBV20-1; no reliable D call. The CDR3 is 16 residues long. Germline V gene lookup returns CDR1 DFQATT and CDR2 SNEGSKA (reference sequence). V lost 0 bases and J lost 2, with 14 bases in between. The CDR3 coding sequence is TGCAGTGCTAGAGATCCCTCCGGGCTACGCAATCAGCCCCAGCATTTT. This translates into CSARDPSGLRNQPQHF.

This clonotype was observed a few times. The chain combines TRBV7-3 with TRBJ2-2; possibly TRBD2 for D (6 bases). This CDR3 comprises 14 residues. With 2 bases removed from V and 6 bases from J, the gap between germline ends came to 10 bases. CDR1 and CDR2 (germline): SGHTA, FQGTGA. CDR3 sequence (DNA): TGTGCCAGCAGCTTATTCGGGGAGGCCGGGGAGCTGTTTTTT. The encoded protein is CASSLFGEAGELFF. Variable domain in full (rest from reference TRBV7-3 and TRBJ2-2): GAGVSQTPSNKVTEKGKYVELRCDPISGHTALYWYRQSLGQGPEFLIYFQGTGAADDSGLPNDRFFAVRPEGSVSTLKIQRTERGDSAVYLCASSLFGEAGELFFGEGSRLTVL.

CDR3 in DNA: TGTGCCAGCAGCCCCCGGGCCCAAGAGACCCAGTACTTC. This sequence encodes CASSPRAQETQYF. The V and J genes are TRBV6-1 and TRBJ2-5, with no clear D. Deletions cut 6 bases from V and 1 base from J, with 9 bases between. CDR1 and CDR2 (germline): MNHNS, SASEGT. The CDR3 spans 13 residues.

In its sample, this clonotype was seen many times. V usage is TRBV6-1 and J usage is TRBJ2-3; 7 bases are a match to TRBD2. Germline V CDR1 and CDR2: MNHNS, SASEGT. V lost 5 bases to trimming and J lost 0 bases; unmatched junction nucleotides: 5. CDR3 length: 15 residues. The CDR3 coding sequence is TGTGCCAGCAGTTATACGACTAGCAGCACAGATACGCAGTATTTT. This sequence encodes CASSYTTSSTDTQYF.

This clonotype was counted once. V is TRBV10-2 and J is TRBJ2-1; 10 positions match TRBD2. This CDR3 region has 17 residues. Looked up from germline, CDR1 is WSHSY and CDR2 is SAAADI. The V segment lost 0 bases and the J segment 9 bases; nucleotides outside the gene matches: 11. This chain's CDR3 is CASSESRGLAGVIEQFF. CDR3 sequence (DNA): TGCGCCAGCAGTGAGTCGAGAGGCCTAGCGGGAGTCATTGAGCAGTTCTTC.

This chain uses TRBV7-2 with TRBJ2-1, with D perhaps TRBD1 (6 bases). Trimming pared 3 bases from V and 0 bases from J, leaving 9 bases between. This CDR3 comprises 15 residues. Germline V CDR1 and CDR2: SGHTA, FQGNSA. DNA for the CDR3: TGTGCCAGCAGCTTTGGGACACCCTCCTACAATGAGCAGTTCTTC. Translation gives CASSFGTPSYNEQFF.

The CDR3 reads CASSQDPFGDQPQHF. In DNA form, the CDR3 reads TGCGCCAGCAGCCAAGATCCATTCGGCGATCAGCCCCAGCATTTT. This chain links TRBV4-3 with TRBJ1-5; D is ambiguous. The CDR3 loop spans 15 amino acids. Germline CDR1 and CDR2: LGHNA and YSLEER. Trimming left V 0 bases short and J 5 bases short, with 11 bases between.

This clonotype was observed a few times. This CDR3 is CSASILGDTEAFF. The DNA for the CDR3 is TGCAGTGCTAGTATTCTGGGGGACACTGAAGCTTTCTTT. The rearrangement uses TRBV20-1 and TRBJ1-1, with D possibly being TRBD1 (5 bases). V was pared by 3 bases and J by 3 bases, with 11 bases between. The germline V gene encodes CDR1 DFQATT and CDR2 SNEGSKA (reference sequence). The CDR3 sequence is 13 residues long.

This clonotype has a count of ten or more. The gene calls are TRBV6-1 and TRBJ2-7; D is perhaps TRBD2 (6 bases). V was trimmed by 5 bases and J by 1 base, leaving 15 bases between them. The CDR3 runs 15 residues. The germline gives CDR1 MNHNS, CDR2 SASEGT. This CDR3 reads CASSPLGSRSYEQYF. CDR3 bases: TGTGCCAGCAGTCCCCTCGGGAGTCGATCCTACGAGCAGTACTTC.